The clone carrying this T cell receptor (beta chain) was counted at least ten times. The CDR3 spans 12 residues. In germline, CDR1 is SGHDN, CDR2 FVKESK. V shed 4 bases and J shed 5 bases, with 9 bases lying between them. This sample stems from a study of T-cell reconstitution after alpha-beta-depleted transplantation in children. Unique molecular identifiers were built into the TCRbeta library. MiXCR was run by TCRdb on the PCR reads, yielding one entry per CDR3 protein. The data show some 280,000 distinct CDR3 sequences, around 9.6% seen once. The sequence derives from a human donor who donated a stem cell graft to a child with SCID. The sample in question was PBMCs from the stem cell graft donor, obtained from the stem cell graft. The rearrangement uses TRBV14 and TRBJ2-7; D is unresolved. The DNA of the CDR3 is TGTGCCAGCAGCCTAATTCGGAACGAGCAGTACTTC. It translates to CASSLIRNEQYF.